This T cell receptor (beta chain) is drawn from a study of T cell repertoires in cytomegalovirus infection. Study-wide points: Clonotypes of TCR beta that were HLA-C-restricted and CMV-specific dominated the ex vivo response.

V dropped 6 bases and J dropped 0 bases, with 9 bases sitting between them. This CDR3 contains 14 residues. Germline CDR1 SGHTA, CDR2 FQGNSA. TCRdb ran MiXCR on the reads and lists one entry per CDR3 protein. The table records 350,000 to 550,000 distinct CDR3 sequences, roughly a third of them present only once. This clonotype showed up many times. Its specificity is unknown. The sequenced material came from PBMCs. The chain joins TRBV7-2 to TRBJ1-5, with unresolved D. This TCR was sampled from a human donor in good health (CMV status not recorded). Some clones in this sample may be carry-over from other donors' samples. This CDR3 reads CASRLYDSNQPQHF. CDR3 coding DNA: TGTGCCAGCAGGCTCTATGATAGCAATCAGCCCCAGCATTTT.